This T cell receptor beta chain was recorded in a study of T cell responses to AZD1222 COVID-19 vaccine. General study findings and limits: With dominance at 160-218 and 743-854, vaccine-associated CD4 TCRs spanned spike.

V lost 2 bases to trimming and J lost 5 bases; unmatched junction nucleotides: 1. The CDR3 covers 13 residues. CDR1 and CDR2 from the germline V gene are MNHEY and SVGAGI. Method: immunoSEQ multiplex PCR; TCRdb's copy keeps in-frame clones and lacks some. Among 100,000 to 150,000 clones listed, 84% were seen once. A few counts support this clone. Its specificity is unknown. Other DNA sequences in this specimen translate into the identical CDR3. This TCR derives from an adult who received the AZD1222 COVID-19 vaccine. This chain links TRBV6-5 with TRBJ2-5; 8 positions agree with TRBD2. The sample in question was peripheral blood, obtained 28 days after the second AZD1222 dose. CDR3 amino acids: CASSYGGGETQYF. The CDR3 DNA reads TGTGCCAGCAGTTACGGCGGGGGGGAGACCCAGTACTTC.